Below, 17 T cell receptor beta chains from the same sample are listed, as sequenced in a study of CD8+CD57+ T cells in acquired aplastic anemia. Patients included in sequencing had previously demonstrated CD8+CD57+ cell expansion by flow cytometry. Genomic DNA acted as the template from which TCR beta VDJ combination and CDR3 sequence profiling were carried out. TCRdb re-called the reads with MiXCR, one entry per CDR3 protein. The data hold 95,000 to 150,000 distinct CDR3 sequences, with almost 40% observed a single time. What was sequenced was sorted CD4+, CD8+, or CD8+CD57+ T cells (not recorded which) from PBMCs. All receptors derive from a human donor with aplastic anemia.

The chain uses TRBV7-2 and TRBJ1-6, with D possibly TRBD1 on 5 matching bases. V lost 10 bases and J 9 bases, leaving 19 bases between the germline ends. CDR1 and CDR2 (germline): SGHTA, FQGNSA. There are 14 residues in the CDR3. The CDR3, as DNA: TGTGCCACCCCGGGGGGGACGGATAGTTCACCCCTCCACTTT. It encodes CATPGGTDSSPLHF. Variable domain in full (rest from reference TRBV7-2 and TRBJ1-6): GAGVSQSPSNKVTEKGKDVELRCDPISGHTALYWYRQSLGQGLEFLIYFQGNSAPDKSGLPSDRFSAERTGGSVSTLTIQRTQQEDSAVYLCATPGGTDSSPLHFGNGTRLTVT.

The CDR3 nucleotides read TGTGCCAGCAGCTTAGGACACCTGGGTTTCTTT. Protein product: CASSLGHLGFF. The chain has TRBV7-9 and TRBJ1-1; no firm D call. Germline loops: CDR1 SEHNR, CDR2 FQNEAQ (reference sequence). V gave up 1 base and J gave up 13 bases, with 10 bases separating them. CDR3 size: 11 residues.

This clonotype was seen more than once but under ten times. The chain recombines TRBV6-5 with TRBJ1-3, with 7 nucleotides matching TRBD1. The CDR3 has 16 residues. From germline, CDR1 is MNHEY and CDR2 SVGAGI. The V segment lost 5 bases and the J segment 0 bases; nucleotides outside the gene matches: 7. Here the CDR3 DNA reads TGTGCCAGCAGTCACCTTGACAGGGTCTCTGGAAACACCATATATTTT. Encoded protein: CASSHLDRVSGNTIYF.

The gene calls are TRBV29-1 and TRBJ2-3, with D unclear. Trimming stripped 5 bases from V and 8 bases from J, with 14 bases between. This CDR3 comprises 12 residues. CDR1 and CDR2 from the germline V gene are SQVTM and ANQGSEA. The CDR3 nucleotides are TGCAGCGTTATTGGGCGGCTAACTACGCAGTATTTT. It specifies CSVIGRLTTQYF.

Concerning this clonotype itself: A clone one base away is much larger, so this may be a read error. This chain uses TRBV10-3 with TRBJ2-6, with D possibly being TRBD1 or TRBD2 (5 bases each). The ends were cut back, 6 bases at V and 0 bases at J, with 15 bases in the middle. The germline V gene has CDR1 ENHRY and CDR2 SYGVKD. This CDR3 spans 17 amino acids. The CDR3 region has the DNA TGTGCCATCAGCTATGGGACGGATGGCTCTGGGGCCAACGTCCTGACTTTC. Translating it yields CAISYGTDGSGANVLTF.

V is TRBV20-1 and J is TRBJ2-6; D is tentatively TRBD1 or TRBD2 (5 bases each). The germline V and J ends were trimmed by 6 bases and 15 bases, with 18 bases remaining between them. The length of the CDR3 is 12 residues. Germline lookup yields CDR1 DFQATT and CDR2 SNEGSKA (reference sequence). This CDR3 reads CSAPGPNGGLTF. The CDR3 nucleotides are TGCAGTGCCCCGGGACCCAACGGTGGCCTGACTTTC.

The chain has TRBV10-3 and TRBJ1-1; TRBD1 matches at 7 bases. V lost 6 bases to trimming and J lost 3 bases; unmatched junction nucleotides: 1. Germline V lookup: CDR1 ENHRY, CDR2 SYGVKD. The CDR3 loop spans 12 amino acids. DNA of the CDR3: TGTGCCATCAGGGGACAGTACACTGAAGCTTTCTTT. It yields the protein CAIRGQYTEAFF.

This clonotype was counted many times. This chain links TRBV7-3 with TRBJ2-2, with unresolved D. Trimming removed 4 bases at V and 4 bases at J, with 4 bases between. CDR1 is SGHTA and CDR2 is FQGTGA in the germline V gene. This CDR3 has 12 residues. CDR3 loop: CASSYATGELFF. The CDR3, as DNA: TGTGCCAGCAGCTATGCCACCGGGGAGCTGTTTTTT.

This clonotype was seen a single time. The chain combines TRBV3-1 with TRBJ2-2; D remains ambiguous. The CDR3 totals 15 residues. Trimming stripped 1 base from V and 7 bases from J, with 13 bases between. CDR1 LGHDT and CDR2 YNNKEL come from the germline V gene (reference sequence). This chain's CDR3 is CASSQGLRSFGELFF. The CDR3 DNA is TGTGCCAGCAGCCAAGGACTCAGGTCCTTCGGGGAGCTGTTTTTT. Full variable domain (rest looked up from reference TRBV3-1 and TRBJ2-2): DTAVSQTPKYLVTQMGNDKSIKCEQNLGHDTMYWYKQDSKKFLKIMFSYNNKELIINETVPNRFSPKSPDKAHLNLHINSLELGDSAVYFCASSQGLRSFGELFFGEGSRLTVL.

The chain is built from TRBV29-1 and TRBJ2-1; D perhaps matches TRBD2 (5 bases). Germline lookup yields CDR1 SQVTM and CDR2 ANQGSEA. The CDR3 is 12 residues long. The CDR3 region has the DNA TGCAGTGCTAGTCGGCGGGACAATGAGCAGTTCTTC. It is translated as CSASRRDNEQFF.

This clonotype showed up many times. The chain uses TRBV3-1 and TRBJ1-2, with D possibly matching TRBD1 (5 bases). The V gene's germline CDR1 is LGHDT and CDR2 YNNKEL (reference sequence). The CDR3 is 17 amino acids. Trimming removed 4 bases from V and 9 bases from J, with 27 bases in between. CDR3 in amino acids: CASSPVDGTDGQSSYTF. The CDR3, as DNA: TGTGCCAGCAGCCCGGTCGACGGGACGGATGGTCAGAGTAGCTACACCTTC.

Only a few counts were recorded for this clonotype. V usage is TRBV19 and J usage is TRBJ2-6, with a possible D match to TRBD1 (5 bases). This CDR3 is built from 15 residues. V was shortened by 6 bases and J by 0 bases, with 9 bases between the two germline ends. Germline loops: CDR1 LNHDA, CDR2 SQIVND (reference sequence). CDR3 bases: TGTGCCAGTAGCGACAGTAGCTCTGGGGCCAACGTCCTGACTTTC. It yields the protein CASSDSSSGANVLTF.

This clonotype was found many times. The V and J genes are TRBV19 and TRBJ2-7, with TRBD1 matching over 7 bases. CDR1 and CDR2 from the germline V gene are LNHDA and SQIVND (reference sequence). J was trimmed by 0 bases and V by 4 bases; bases with no gene match: 6. The CDR3 length is 15 residues. The CDR3 sequence is CASSTTGDLSYEQYV. CDR3 coding DNA: TGTGCCAGTAGTACTACAGGGGACCTCTCCTACGAGCAGTACGTC.

A word on this clonotype: The junction does not match germline at one end; this may be a read error. V is TRBV15 and J is TRBJ2-7, with D possibly TRBD2 on 6 matching bases. Germline assignment: CDR1 LNHNV and CDR2 YYDKDF (reference sequence). The CDR3 totals 16 residues. CDR3 sequence (DNA): TGTGCCACCAGCCGGAAGAGTAGCGGAGGGTACTACGGGCAGTACTTC. Protein sequence: CATSRKSSGGYYGQYF.

This clonotype was seen a few times. The chain employs TRBV15 and TRBJ2-7, with D possibly being TRBD1 or TRBD2 (5 bases each). The CDR3 consists of 16 residues. Trimming shortened V by 0 bases and J by 3 bases, and 15 bases separated the two germline ends. Germline V gives CDR1 LNHNV, CDR2 YYDKDF (reference sequence). The CDR3 protein is CATSREPRDGVYEQYV. CDR3 bases: TGTGCCACCAGCAGAGAGCCCCGGGACGGAGTCTACGAGCAGTACGTC.

This clonotype was observed at least ten times. This sequence joins TRBV5-1 and TRBJ2-7, with 8 bases lining up with TRBD1. The CDR3 consists of 14 residues. V lost 4 bases to trimming and J lost 3 bases; unmatched junction nucleotides: 6. In germline, CDR1 is SGHRS, CDR2 YFSETQ. Written as DNA, the CDR3 is TGCGCCAGCAGCGTCGGACAGGGATACTACGAGCAGTACTTC. It yields the protein CASSVGQGYYEQYF.

V and J are TRBV15 and TRBJ2-7, with D possibly being TRBD2 (5 bases). Germline CDR1 reads LNHNV; CDR2 reads YYDKDF (reference sequence). The V end was cut by 3 bases, the J end by 6 bases, with 12 bases between. The CDR3 consists of 13 residues. The chain's CDR3 is CATSSPSRVEQYF. The CDR3 nucleotides are TGTGCCACCAGCAGCCCCTCGAGGGTCGAGCAGTACTTC.